Reported below is one T cell receptor (beta chain). Which antigen it targets is not known. No much larger clone is present one base from it, and per-base qualities are unavailable. To sequence the TCRbeta CDR3 region, genomic DNA was isolated from the sorted cells. The immunoSEQ Assay was used to sequence the TCRbeta CDR3 regions. The table was pulled from immuneACCESS by TCRdb, which kept in-frame rearrangements only. Such tables lose some clones; where checked, under half of the loss comes from unresolved V genes, and the rest has no known cause. This sample holds about 71,000 clones; 70% to 85% were observed only once. The top ten hold around 0.45% of the sample. This sample is drawn from a study of OX40 agonist ivuxolimab in advanced cancers. At the level of the whole study: The costimulatory receptor OX40 (CD134) was targeted by ivuxolimab, a fully human IgG2 agonistic monoclonal antibody. Intravenous ivuxolimab was administered to patients every 2 weeks at six dose levels: 0.01, 0.1, 0.3, 1.5, 3 and 10 mg/kg. Of the roughly 52 dose-escalation patients, hepatocellular carcinoma was present in about 20, melanoma in some 15, renal cell carcinoma in 9 and head and neck cancer in 9. In the dose-escalation cohort, 65% to 90% of patients were male, and the mean age was approximately 60 years, with a range of 23 to 79. Prior anti-PD-1, anti-PD-L1 or anti-CTLA-4 therapy was permitted, and checkpoint inhibitors had been received by around 39% of dose-escalation patients. Partial responses were achieved by three dose-escalation patients, of whom one had hepatocellular carcinoma and two had cutaneous melanoma. The point of sequencing TCRbeta in the periphery was to test whether ivuxolimab changed TCR sequence diversity and drove clonal T-cell expansion. The paper covers the monotherapy dose-escalation part of the phase I ivuxolimab trial, which included N of about 50 patients. The research as a whole found: After ivuxolimab, more expanded clones were found on average in CD8+ T cells than in CD4+ T cells. The antigen specificity of the clonally expanded peripheral T cells was not determined. At doses from 0.1 to 3.0 mg/kg, clonal expansion was seen in both CD4+ and CD8+ blood T cells between baseline and week 6. Low levels of normalized T-cell clonal expansion were also seen in some nonresponding patients. In the 0.1-3.0 mg/kg groups, partial responders had among the lowest normalized peripheral clonal expansion, particularly in CD8+ T cells.

Patients with a history of autoimmune disease or receiving systemic immunosuppression were excluded from the trial. In every dose cohort, peripheral blood was drawn for TCR sequencing at baseline, cycle 4 day 1, and cycle 7 day 1. Samples were obtained from an open-label, multicenter, first-in-human phase I dose-escalation trial of ivuxolimab. The trial enrolled adults with locally advanced or metastatic head and neck squamous cell, hepatocellular, melanoma or renal cell carcinoma. Before TCR sequencing, CD4+ T cells and CD8+ T cells from peripheral blood were sorted into separate populations. CDR1 SGHTA and CDR2 FQGNSA were looked up in the germline V gene. Trimming removed 5 bases from V and 4 bases from J; the gene matches leave 13 bases unexplained. Inclusive of the bounding cysteine and phenylalanine, the CDR3 is 17 residues long. The entry retains the CDR3 DNA only, 51 bases that are in frame from base 1.

The receptor was derived from an adult with an advanced solid tumor such as melanoma, head and neck, liver or kidney cancer. Sequenced here: CD4+ or CD8+ T cells sorted from blood, sampled in a trial of the OX40 agonist ivuxolimab. The chain uses TRBV7-2 and TRBJ2-3; 9 of the junction bases match TRBD2. The CDR3: CASSLGVSGRRSDTQYF. In nucleotide form, the sequence is TGTGCCAGCAGCCTAGGGGTTAGCGGGAGACGGTCAGATACGCAGTATTTT.